This T cell receptor beta chain emerged from a study of T-cell reconstitution after alpha-beta-depleted transplantation in children. This clonotype was observed at least ten times. What it binds is unknown. The authors prepared the TCRbeta library with unique molecular identifiers. Via MiXCR, TCRdb re-called the PCR reads, giving one row per CDR3 protein. The sample carries around 250,000 distinct CDR3 sequences, less than 9% recorded once. Per the germline V gene, CDR1 is MNHNS and CDR2 is SASEGT. This CDR3 spans 13 amino acids. Trimming removed 8 bases from V and 2 bases from J; junction bases left unmatched: 3. Study-level points and caveats: Once a year had passed after transplant, T-cell counts and diversity came mostly from newly produced T cells. Diversity of TCRbeta at day 60 was high in some patients, arising from surviving recipient T cells and thymic progenitors. After transplant, at about two months, alpha-beta T cells were reportedly derived from several hundred expanded graft clones.

Material: PBMCs, mostly from graft donor cells, obtained 180 days after TCRalphabeta/CD19-depleted stem cell transplant. V usage is TRBV6-1 and J usage is TRBJ1-5, with 7 bases aligning to TRBD1. This receptor was identified in a male patient aged 10 to 17 who had a stem cell transplant for acute lymphoblastic leukemia, so the T cells may come from the graft donor. The CDR3 DNA reads as TGTGCCAGCCCAGGGACAGGCAATCAGCCCCAGCATTTT. Translation gives CASPGTGNQPQHF.